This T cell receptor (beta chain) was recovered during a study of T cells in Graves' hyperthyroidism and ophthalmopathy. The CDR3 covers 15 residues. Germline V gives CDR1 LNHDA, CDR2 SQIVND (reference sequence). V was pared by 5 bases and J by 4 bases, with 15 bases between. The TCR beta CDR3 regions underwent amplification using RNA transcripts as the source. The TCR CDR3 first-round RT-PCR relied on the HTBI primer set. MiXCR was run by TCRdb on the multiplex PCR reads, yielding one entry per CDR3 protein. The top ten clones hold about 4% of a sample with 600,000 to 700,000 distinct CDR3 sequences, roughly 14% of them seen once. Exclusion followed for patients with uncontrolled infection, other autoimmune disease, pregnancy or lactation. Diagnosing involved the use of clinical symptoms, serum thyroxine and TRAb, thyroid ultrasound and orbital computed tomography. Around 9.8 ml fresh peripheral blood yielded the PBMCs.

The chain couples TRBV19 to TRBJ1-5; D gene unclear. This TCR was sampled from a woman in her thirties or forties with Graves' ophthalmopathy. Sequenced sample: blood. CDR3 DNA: TGTGCCAGTAGTGGAGGGTTTGGGTGGAATCAGCCCCAGCATTTT. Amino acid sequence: CASSGGFGWNQPQHF.